This T cell receptor (beta chain) is from a study of blood T cell repertoires in COVID-19. The CDR3 totals 13 residues. With 4 bases clipped from V and 11 bases from J, the junction kept 4 bases outside the gene matches. Looked up from germline, CDR1 is SGHTA and CDR2 is FQGTGA. Methods used by the authors: Researchers report that nucleated cell counts were estimated from reference gene primer amplification. Assay used: immunoSEQ multiplex PCR; TCRdb lists only in-frame clones, some missing. The V and J calls and clone size come from that table; D and trimming were worked out from the DNA. The sample shows 200,000 or so clones, roughly four fifths of them seen only once.

The chain is built from TRBV7-3 and TRBJ1-6; 8 nucleotides line up with TRBD1. The TCR was taken from a woman aged 60-75 years with acute or convalescent COVID-19. Sequences were obtained from peripheral blood. The CDR3 spells CASSSGTGAPLHF. CDR3 coding DNA: TGTGCCAGCAGCTCCGGGACAGGTGCACCCCTCCACTTT.